This T cell receptor (beta chain) appears in the sequencing data of a study of cytomegalovirus exposure and HLA in healthy donors. Notes on the study in general: Sequencing likely produced, as an artifact, a cluster of highly shared sequence variants.

With V trimmed by 2 bases and J by 4 bases, 10 bases remained unmatched. The germline gives CDR1 SGHTS, CDR2 YDEGEE. This CDR3 is 16 amino acids long. Comment on this clone: Its antigen is not identified.

PCR amplification relied on 60 Vbeta primers (plus 13 Jbeta primers). Only in-frame clones appear in the TCRdb table, and some are missing; sequencing was by immunoSEQ multiplex PCR. The sample lists some 190,000 clones, 80% to 85% occurring once. This TCR came from a woman in her thirties or forties in good health and CMV-seronegative. This chain links TRBV5-8 with TRBJ1-1; 8 bases line up with TRBD1. Material: PBMCs. The CDR3 is CASSFKSGQGRTEAFF. CDR3 in DNA: TGTGCCAGCAGCTTCAAGAGCGGACAGGGACGCACTGAAGCTTTCTTT.